The 32 T cell receptor beta chains given below trace back to one sample, sequenced in a study of cytomegalovirus exposure and HLA in healthy donors. Use of 60 Vbeta and 13 Jbeta primers characterized the PCR. Generated by immunoSEQ multiplex PCR, the TCRdb table keeps only in-frame clones and is missing some. Of roughly 90,000 clones listed, roughly four fifths were seen once; the top ten hold under 5.5%. Sequenced material: PBMCs. The receptor source for this set is a woman between 40 and 50 years old in good health and CMV-seropositive.

This sequence joins TRBV19 and TRBJ2-3; D is perhaps TRBD1 (6 bases). The CDR3 loop spans 13 amino acids. Trimming took off 6 bases at V and 1 base at J, with 8 bases between the two ends. Germline V gives CDR1 LNHDA, CDR2 SQIVND (reference sequence). CDR3 nucleotide sequence: TGTGCCAGTAGAGACAGGCGCACAGATACGCAGTATTTT. Translating gives CASRDRRTDTQYF.

The chain's CDR3 is CASSLIGQARNGYTF. As DNA, the CDR3 is TGTGCCAGCAGTTTAATCGGACAGGCGAGGAATGGCTACACCTTC. The gene calls are TRBV27 and TRBJ1-2, with 7 bases identical to TRBD1. The CDR3 extends over 15 amino acids. The ends lost 2 bases at V and 6 bases at J; junction bases unmatched: 9. Per germline, CDR1 MNHEY and CDR2 SMNVEV (reference sequence).

The chain joins TRBV5-6 to TRBJ2-7; D may be TRBD1 (6 bases). V was shortened by 7 bases and J by 6 bases, with 11 bases between the two germline ends. Germline values: CDR1 SGHDT, CDR2 YYEEEE. This CDR3 contains 11 residues. DNA for the CDR3: TGTGCCAGCGACGCCAGGGGCGAGCAGTACTTC. It encodes CASDARGEQYF.

The chain links TRBV6-1 to TRBJ2-2, with TRBD1 matching over 7 bases. The trim removed 4 bases at V and 2 bases at J, leaving 4 bases unmatched. This CDR3 has 15 residues. In germline, CDR1 is MNHNS, CDR2 SASEGT. CDR3 nucleotide sequence: TGTGCCAGCAGTGCTAGACAGGGTAACACCGGGGAGCTGTTTTTT. Translated, it gives CASSARQGNTGELFF.

V gene TRBV5-1 combines with J gene TRBJ2-7, with a possible D match to TRBD1 (6 bases). The germline V gene has CDR1 SGHRS and CDR2 YFSETQ. Trimming stripped 4 bases from V and 4 bases from J, with 18 bases between. CDR3 size: 15 residues. The DNA for the CDR3 is TGCGCCAGCAGCGGTGAATTTATGGACAGATACGAGCAGTACTTC. The encoded protein is CASSGEFMDRYEQYF.

The genes are TRBV7-9 and TRBJ2-3; no clear D. Germline V gives CDR1 SEHNR, CDR2 FQNEAQ (reference sequence). CDR3 length equals 15 residues. The V and J ends lost 0 bases and 1 base respectively, with 8 bases between them. DNA for the CDR3: TGTGCCAGCAGCTTAGCGCTAAGCGGCACAGATACGCAGTATTTT. Residues: CASSLALSGTDTQYF.

The chain combines TRBV2 with TRBJ2-3; D not certain. Germline CDR1 SNHLY, CDR2 FYNNEI. This CDR3 region has 13 residues. Deletions cut 7 bases from V and 2 bases from J, with 10 bases between. The CDR3 DNA is TGTGCCAGCAAAAACTTTAACACAGATACGCAGTATTTT. It encodes CASKNFNTDTQYF. Full variable domain (outside the CDR3, taken from reference TRBV2 and TRBJ2-3): EPEVTQTPSHQVTQMGQEVILRCVPISNHLYFYWYRQILGQKVEFLVSFYNNEISEKSEIFDDQFSVERPDGSNFTLKIRSTKLEDSAMYFCASKNFNTDTQYFGPGTRLTVL.

The chain employs TRBV6-5 and TRBJ2-1, with TRBD2 as a possible D gene (6 bases). The CDR3 sequence is 14 residues long. V was pared by 6 bases and J by 8 bases, with 17 bases between. Germline-derived CDR1 and CDR2 are MNHEY and SVGAGI. The CDR3 DNA reads TGTGCCAGCAGAACCGGGACTTGGGGCGATGAGCAGTTCTTC. Its translation is CASRTGTWGDEQFF.

V is TRBV13 and J is TRBJ2-7, with D possibly matching TRBD2 (5 bases). Germline CDR1 reads PRHDT; CDR2 reads FYEKMQ (reference sequence). The V gene lost 5 bases and the J gene lost 3 bases, with 20 bases spanning the gap. The CDR3 consists of 16 residues. The CDR3 region has the DNA TGTGCCAGCAGCCCCGCCACCGCTAGCTTGGGCTACGAGCAGTACTTC. Its translation: CASSPATASLGYEQYF.

J is TRBJ2-7 and V is TRBV7-6, with TRBD2 as a possible D gene (6 bases). V was cut by 7 bases and J by 7 bases, with 17 bases left in between. The CDR3 loop spans 13 amino acids. CDR1 is SGHVS and CDR2 is FNYEAQ in the germline V gene. The chain's CDR3 is CASTLGEDGEQYF. The CDR3 nucleotides are TGTGCCAGCACACTTGGGGAGGATGGGGAGCAGTACTTC.

V and J are TRBV29-1 and TRBJ1-1; D gene unclear. CDR3 length: 13 residues. V lost 5 bases to trimming and J lost 3 bases, with 13 bases between them. The germline CDR1 and CDR2 sequences are SQVTM and ANQGSEA. The CDR3 DNA is TGCAGCGTTTGGGCCGGCGGGGACACTGAAGCTTTCTTT. As protein: CSVWAGGDTEAFF.

The genes are TRBV11-2 and TRBJ2-3, with TRBD1 identical over 7 bases. Trimming removed 5 bases from V and 0 bases from J; junction bases left unmatched: 5. The CDR3 runs to 15 residues. The germline V gene has CDR1 SGHAT and CDR2 FQNNGV. CDR3 region: CASSPGTASTDTQYF. DNA for the CDR3: TGTGCCAGCAGCCCCGGGACAGCCAGCACAGATACGCAGTATTTT.

V usage is TRBV13 and J usage is TRBJ2-7; D is possibly TRBD1 (5 bases). Germline-derived CDR1 and CDR2 are PRHDT and FYEKMQ (reference sequence). V dropped 1 base and J dropped 2 bases, with 15 bases sitting between them. This CDR3 is built from 16 residues. The CDR3 bases are TGTGCCAGCAGCTTAGTGAAGGGGTTCGCCACCTACGAGCAGTACTTC. Translated, it gives CASSLVKGFATYEQYF.

This clone was seen at least ten times. The chain is built from TRBV27 and TRBJ2-7; 7 nucleotides align to TRBD1. The ends lost 8 bases at V and 3 bases at J; junction bases unmatched: 16. The CDR3 runs to 16 residues. Germline CDR1 MNHEY, CDR2 SMNVEV (reference sequence). CDR3 sequence (DNA): TGTGCCAGCGGGGCGAGGGGGCGCGAGGGCGGCTACGAGCAGTACTTC. It yields the protein CASGARGREGGYEQYF.

V usage is TRBV15 and J usage is TRBJ2-7, with 7 bases aligning to TRBD1. The CDR3 has 16 amino acids. V dropped 3 bases and J dropped 1; count of bases not matched to a gene: 9. CDR1 and CDR2 from the germline V gene are LNHNV and YYDKDF (reference sequence). CDR3 sequence (DNA): TGTGCCACCAGCAGGGAGACAGGGAGTAGATCCTACGAGCAGTACTTC. Protein sequence: CATSRETGSRSYEQYF.

The chain is built from TRBV13 and TRBJ2-7, with TRBD2 matching 7 bases. V lost 5 bases to trimming and J lost 0 bases; unmatched junction nucleotides: 7. Germline-derived CDR1 and CDR2 are PRHDT and FYEKMQ (reference sequence). This CDR3 spans 15 amino acids. CDR3 protein: CASSPREVFSYEQYF. CDR3 DNA sequence: TGTGCCAGCAGCCCCCGGGAGGTATTCTCCTACGAGCAGTACTTC. The full variable domain, its missing parts supplied by reference TRBV13 and TRBJ2-7, is AAGVIQSPRHLIKEKRETATLKCYPIPRHDTVYWYQQGPGQDPQFLISFYEKMQSDKGSIPDRFSAQQFSDYHSELNMSSLELGDSALYFCASSPREVFSYEQYFGPGTRLTVT.

The chain couples TRBV30 to TRBJ1-5; 9 bases line up with TRBD1. The V and J ends lost 5 bases and 6 bases, in that order; junction bases with no gene match: 5. The CDR3 is made up of 13 amino acids. Germline V gene sequence: CDR1 GTSNPN, CDR2 SVGIG (reference sequence). The CDR3 region has the DNA TGTGCCTGGGAAACAGGGGGCACTCAGCCCCAGCATTTT. Protein product: CAWETGGTQPQHF.

This clone has only a few counts. The rearrangement links TRBV19 to TRBJ1-4, with D possibly being TRBD1 (5 bases). The CDR3 spans 14 residues. CDR1 and CDR2 (germline): LNHDA, SQIVND (reference sequence). Trimming took off 7 bases at V and 6 bases at J, with 15 bases between the two ends. This CDR3 is CASNSAGRYEKLFF. The CDR3 DNA reads TGTGCCAGTAATTCGGCAGGGCGGTATGAAAAACTGTTTTTT. The variable domain in full, with the rest retrieved from reference TRBV19 and TRBJ1-4, is DGGITQSPKYLFRKEGQNVTLSCEQNLNHDAMYWYRQDPGQGLRLIYYSQIVNDFQKGDIAEGYSVSREKKESFPLTVTSAQKNPTAFYLCASNSAGRYEKLFFGSGTQLSVL.

The V gene is TRBV18, the J gene TRBJ2-2; 8 bases are a match to TRBD1. The ends lost 6 bases at V and 6 bases at J; junction bases unmatched: 12. Looked up from germline, CDR1 is KGHSH and CDR2 is LQKENI. This CDR3 has 16 residues. Written as DNA, the CDR3 is TGTGCCAGCTCGACCAAGACAGGGGCGGTCTCCGGGGAGCTGTTTTTT. This translates into CASSTKTGAVSGELFF.

The chain combines TRBV28 with TRBJ2-7, with D perhaps matching TRBD1 (8 bases). Trimming removed 7 bases at V and 7 bases at J, with 17 bases between. Germline CDR1 MDHEN, CDR2 SYDVKM. This CDR3 is built from 13 residues. The CDR3 here is CASNRGQGGEQYF. CDR3 nucleotide sequence: TGTGCCAGCAACCGAGGACAGGGAGGGGAGCAGTACTTC.

DNA of the CDR3: TGTGCCAGCAGTGAGGTAAACACCGGGGAGCTGTTTTTT. This gives the protein CASSEVNTGELFF. The rearrangement uses TRBV7-2 and TRBJ2-2; D call uncertain. The CDR3 runs 13 residues. Germline CDR1 and CDR2: SGHTA and FQGNSA. Trimming took 6 bases from V and 2 from J, leaving 7 bases between them. Together with reference TRBV7-2 and TRBJ2-2, the CDR3 gives the full variable domain: GAGVSQSPSNKVTEKGKDVELRCDPISGHTALYWYRQSLGQGLEFLIYFQGNSAPDKSGLPSDRFSAERTGGSVSTLTIQRTQQEDSAVYLCASSEVNTGELFFGEGSRLTVL.

This chain joins TRBV28 and TRBJ2-7, with 7 bases aligning to TRBD2. Losses at the gene ends were 6 bases for V and 2 bases for J; bases not matched to a gene: 13. The CDR3 consists of 16 residues. Germline assignment: CDR1 MDHEN and CDR2 SYDVKM. CDR3 residues: CASRGGTLAATYEQYF. Written as DNA, the CDR3 is TGTGCCAGCAGGGGGGGGACTTTAGCGGCGACCTACGAGCAGTACTTC.

J is TRBJ2-1 and V is TRBV11-2; a possible D gene is TRBD2 (6 bases). This CDR3 region has 14 residues. With 4 bases removed from V and 4 bases from J, the gap between germline ends came to 11 bases. Germline V gene sequence: CDR1 SGHAT, CDR2 FQNNGV. CDR3 bases: TGTGCCAGCAGCTCCGGGACTTTTTACAATGAGCAGTTCTTC. It codes for CASSSGTFYNEQFF. The full variable domain, in which reference TRBV11-2 and TRBJ2-1 provide the parts outside the CDR3, is EAGVAQSPRYKIIEKRQSVAFWCNPISGHATLYWYQQILGQGPKLLIQFQNNGVVDDSQLPKDRFSAERLKGVDSTLKIQPAKLEDSAVYLCASSSGTFYNEQFFGPGTRLTVL.

Only a few counts were recorded for this clone. V is TRBV19 and J is TRBJ1-5; 7 nucleotides line up with TRBD1. The CDR3 runs 15 residues. Trimming took 4 bases from V and 1 from J; bases not matched to a gene: 4. Germline loops: CDR1 LNHDA, CDR2 SQIVND (reference sequence). The CDR3 reads CASSTGTVSNQPQHF. DNA for the CDR3: TGTGCCAGTAGTACGGGGACAGTGAGCAATCAGCCCCAGCATTTT.

The rearrangement links TRBV5-1 to TRBJ2-5; TRBD2 aligns across 8 bases. Per the germline V gene, CDR1 is SGHRS and CDR2 is YFSETQ. The J segment lost 3 bases and the V segment lost 3 bases, leaving 4 bases of the junction unmatched. The CDR3 is 14 residues long. The CDR3 region has the DNA TGCGCCAGCAGCTATACTAGCGGTAAAGAGACCCAGTACTTC. Translated, it gives CASSYTSGKETQYF.

This sequence joins TRBV6-1 and TRBJ1-2; a possible D gene is TRBD1 (5 bases). Per germline, CDR1 MNHNS and CDR2 SASEGT. The CDR3 contains 15 residues. With 8 bases removed from V and 0 bases from J, the gap between germline ends came to 16 bases. The DNA of the CDR3 is TGTGCCAGCGCTGATGAGGCAGGGACTAACTATGGCTACACCTTC. Translation gives CASADEAGTNYGYTF.

This clone appeared once. V is TRBV7-6 and J is TRBJ2-1, with D possibly TRBD1 on 6 matching bases. V dropped 2 bases and J dropped 1 base, with 9 bases sitting between them. The length of the CDR3 is 15 residues. CDR1 is SGHVS and CDR2 is FNYEAQ in the germline V gene. CDR3 nucleotides: TGTGCCAGCAGCTTAAACAGGGATTCCTACAATGAGCAGTTCTTC. Its translation: CASSLNRDSYNEQFF.

The chain has TRBV28 and TRBJ1-2; TRBD1 matches 10 bases. There are 15 residues in the CDR3. CDR1 MDHEN and CDR2 SYDVKM come from the germline V gene. V dropped 2 bases and J dropped 6; count of bases not matched to a gene: 6. The CDR3 DNA reads TGTGCCAGCAGTTTAGATACCGGGACAGGGGATGGCTACACCTTC. As protein: CASSLDTGTGDGYTF.

The genes are TRBV7-2 and TRBJ1-1; D gene ambiguous. The CDR3 has 15 amino acids. Trimming removed 1 base at V and 1 base at J, with 10 bases between. Germline CDR1 SGHTA, CDR2 FQGNSA. CDR3 in amino acids: CASSLVGVANTEAFF. The CDR3 DNA is TGTGCCAGCAGCTTAGTCGGGGTGGCGAACACTGAAGCTTTCTTT.

The V call is TRBV7-9, the J call TRBJ2-3; TRBD1 might be the D (6 bases). This CDR3 is 16 amino acids long. The V end was cut by 0 bases, the J end by 2 bases, with 12 bases between. The germline CDR1 and CDR2 sequences are SEHNR and FQNEAQ (reference sequence). The CDR3 bases are TGTGCCAGCAGCTTAGCCTGGGGGCAGCACACAGATACGCAGTATTTT. As protein: CASSLAWGQHTDTQYF.

The rearrangement joins TRBV28 to TRBJ2-3, with D maybe TRBD1 (6 bases). The germline V gene encodes CDR1 MDHEN and CDR2 SYDVKM. The CDR3 totals 12 residues. Trimming cost V 6 bases and J 5 bases, with 9 bases left between them. CDR3 residues: CASSPRGDTQYF. CDR3 nucleotide sequence: TGTGCCAGCAGCCCCAGGGGAGATACGCAGTATTTT.

The chain couples TRBV4-3 to TRBJ1-2; possibly TRBD1 for D (6 bases). Trimming left V 0 bases short and J 3 bases short, with 11 bases between. The CDR3 is made up of 15 amino acids. Germline CDR1 reads LGHNA; CDR2 reads YSLEER. The DNA of the CDR3 is TGCGCCAGCAGCCAAGATGGGGGCAGGGACTATGGCTACACCTTC. This encodes CASSQDGGRDYGYTF.